This passage covers 30 T cell receptor beta chains from one sample sequenced in a study of cytomegalovirus exposure and HLA in healthy donors. In the PCR, 60 Vbeta and 13 Jbeta primers were used. TCRdb's table, derived via immunoSEQ multiplex PCR, lists solely in-frame clones and lacks some. The sample has roughly 140,000 clones, 75% to 80% seen once. The specimen was PBMCs. These receptors came from a woman under 40 in good health and CMV-seronegative.

This sequence joins TRBV11-2 and TRBJ2-7, with D possibly matching TRBD1 (6 bases). Germline V CDR1 and CDR2: SGHAT, FQNNGV. This CDR3 comprises 15 residues. V gave up 0 bases and J gave up 1 base, with 10 bases separating them. The CDR3 sequence is CASSLERQGSYEQYF. Written as DNA, the CDR3 is TGTGCCAGCAGCTTAGAGCGGCAGGGGTCCTACGAGCAGTACTTC.

The chain uses TRBV7-6 and TRBJ1-5, with unresolved D. The germline CDR1 and CDR2 sequences are SGHVS and FNYEAQ. The CDR3 sequence is 17 residues long. Trimming pared 5 bases from V and 0 bases from J, leaving 17 bases between. CDR3 bases: TGTGCCAGCAGCCCCAAGCCCCGGGGAGTTAGCAATCAGCCCCAGCATTTT. As protein: CASSPKPRGVSNQPQHF.

The chain couples TRBV6-6 to TRBJ1-1; TRBD1 matches at 7 bases. Looked up from germline, CDR1 is MNHNY and CDR2 is SVGAGI (reference sequence). This CDR3 spans 15 amino acids. J lost 1 base, V lost 4 bases, and 6 bases had no gene match. This CDR3 is CASSSRGQKNTEAFF. CDR3 coding DNA: TGTGCCAGCAGTTCCAGGGGACAGAAGAACACTGAAGCTTTCTTT.

The chain is built from TRBV7-2 and TRBJ1-4; D call uncertain. The CDR3 spans 15 residues. V was trimmed by 2 bases and J by 8 bases, leaving 15 bases between them. Germline values: CDR1 SGHTA, CDR2 FQGNSA. CDR3 region: CASSLTRSTGEKLFF. The CDR3 DNA reads TGTGCCAGCAGCTTAACCCGAAGCACGGGGGAAAAACTGTTTTTT.

In its sample, this clone was seen once. The V call is TRBV2, the J call TRBJ2-2; D remains ambiguous. This CDR3 has 14 residues. Germline V lookup: CDR1 SNHLY, CDR2 FYNNEI. The V end was cut by 2 bases, the J end by 1 base, with 5 bases between. The CDR3 DNA reads TGTGCCAGCAGTGAACGAGGGAACACCGGGGAGCTGTTTTTT. Amino acid sequence: CASSERGNTGELFF.

Turning to this clone: The sample carries other DNA sequences with the same CDR3. The chain joins TRBV5-1 to TRBJ2-7; 8 bases map to TRBD2. The V gene's germline CDR1 is SGHRS and CDR2 YFSETQ. V shed 4 bases, J shed 3 bases, and the junction held 6 bases outside the gene matches. The CDR3 loop spans 14 amino acids. The CDR3 sequence is CASSLSGGGYEQYF. The CDR3 DNA reads as TGCGCCAGCAGCCTTTCGGGGGGGGGCTACGAGCAGTACTTC.

This clone was counted a few times. The chain uses TRBV30 and TRBJ1-1; possible D gene TRBD1, 5 bases. The CDR3 extends over 15 amino acids. With 0 bases removed from V and 4 bases from J, the gap between germline ends came to 15 bases. Per germline, CDR1 GTSNPN and CDR2 SVGIG (reference sequence). CDR3 in amino acids: CAWSVPRSGGTEAFF. CDR3 sequence (DNA): TGTGCCTGGAGTGTACCCCGGTCGGGGGGCACTGAAGCTTTCTTT.

This rearrangement joins TRBV9 to TRBJ2-3; 11 nucleotides line up with TRBD2. The CDR3 loop spans 15 amino acids. J gave up 8 bases and V 3 bases, and 8 bases lay outside the gene matches. Germline V lookup: CDR1 SGDLS, CDR2 YYNGEE. This chain's CDR3 is CASSAPTSGEGTQYF. In DNA, the CDR3 is TGTGCCAGCAGCGCCCCGACTAGCGGGGAAGGTACGCAGTATTTT.

This rearrangement joins TRBV28 to TRBJ2-5; no clear D gene. Germline-derived CDR1 and CDR2 are MDHEN and SYDVKM. The CDR3 is 16 residues long. Deletions cut 6 bases from V and 1 base from J, with 18 bases between. The CDR3: CASSPKSWSLQETQYF. The CDR3 DNA reads as TGTGCCAGCAGCCCAAAGAGCTGGTCCCTCCAAGAGACCCAGTACTTC.

This rearrangement joins TRBV9 to TRBJ2-1; TRBD2 might be the D (6 bases). Trimming left V 3 bases short and J 7 bases short, with 11 bases between. Germline CDR1 is SGDLS and CDR2 is YYNGEE. The CDR3 has 13 amino acids. The CDR3 DNA is TGTGCCAGCAGCGAGGGACTCTTGAATGAGCAGTTCTTC. It specifies CASSEGLLNEQFF.

The chain uses TRBV6-6 and TRBJ2-7, with D perhaps matching TRBD2 (5 bases). Trimming removed 2 bases at V and 6 bases at J, with 20 bases between. Germline CDR1 is MNHNY and CDR2 is SVGAGI (reference sequence). The CDR3 has 16 residues. The CDR3 loop is CASSYAKTSSTPEQYF. The DNA of the CDR3 is TGTGCCAGCAGTTACGCGAAAACTAGTAGTACGCCCGAGCAGTACTTC.

The J gene is TRBJ1-3, the V gene TRBV6-5; possibly TRBD1 for D (5 bases). The CDR3 is made up of 16 amino acids. The germline CDR1 and CDR2 sequences are MNHEY and SVGAGI. Trimming stripped 3 bases from V and 0 bases from J, with 12 bases between. In DNA, the CDR3 is TGTGCCAGCAGTTATACACAGGAATCCTCTGGAAACACCATATATTTT. Translated: CASSYTQESSGNTIYF.

This clone has only a few counts. J is TRBJ1-1 and V is TRBV7-8; D unresolved. Germline V gene sequence: CDR1 SGHVS, CDR2 FQNEAQ. V was trimmed by 1 base and J by 0 bases, leaving 15 bases between them. There are 17 residues in the CDR3. The CDR3 DNA reads TGTGCCAGCAGCTTAGTGGTGGGCAGAACCATGAACACTGAAGCTTTCTTT. Its protein is CASSLVVGRTMNTEAFF.

A few counts support this clone. The rearrangement uses TRBV30 and TRBJ1-2, with D possibly TRBD1 on 5 matching bases. Trimming cost V 0 bases and J 6 bases, with 8 bases left between them. This CDR3 contains 12 residues. CDR1 is GTSNPN, CDR2 SVGIG, per germline (reference sequence). CDR3 residues: CAWSVAGDGYTF. The CDR3 region has the DNA TGTGCCTGGAGTGTAGCGGGGGATGGCTACACCTTC.

The chain couples TRBV5-1 to TRBJ1-2; 12 nucleotides line up with TRBD1. J lost 7 bases, V lost 4 bases, and 11 bases had no gene match. CDR1 is SGHRS, CDR2 YFSETQ, per germline. The CDR3 runs to 16 residues. CDR3 amino acids: CASSGTGGASSRGYTF. The CDR3 nucleotides are TGCGCCAGCAGCGGGACAGGGGGCGCGTCTTCTCGTGGCTACACCTTC.

The chain employs TRBV11-3 and TRBJ2-3; D is perhaps TRBD2 (7 bases). Trimming took off 6 bases at V and 2 bases at J, with 15 bases between the two ends. Germline CDR1 reads SGHNT; CDR2 reads YENEEA. The CDR3 is made up of 15 amino acids. CDR3 sequence: CASRGEGGLTDTQYF. In DNA, the CDR3 is TGTGCCAGCAGGGGGGAGGGGGGCCTCACAGATACGCAGTATTTT.

The rearrangement links TRBV6-5 to TRBJ1-4, with D unresolved. CDR3 length: 13 residues. Germline loops: CDR1 MNHEY, CDR2 SVGAGI. Trimming shortened V by 6 bases and J by 10 bases, and 15 bases separated the two germline ends. The CDR3 here is CASSQGLAAKLFF. In DNA, the CDR3 is TGTGCCAGCAGCCAAGGACTCGCCGCAAAACTGTTTTTT.

The chain carries TRBV9 and TRBJ2-1, with 7 bases matching TRBD2. The CDR3 length is 14 residues. V lost 4 bases to trimming and J lost 2 bases; unmatched junction nucleotides: 3. Looked up from germline, CDR1 is SGDLS and CDR2 is YYNGEE. CDR3 in amino acids: CASSSGGTYNEQFF. The CDR3 bases are TGTGCCAGCAGCTCGGGGGGAACCTACAATGAGCAGTTCTTC. Drawing the rest from reference TRBV9 and TRBJ2-1, the complete variable domain is DSGVTQTPKHLITATGQRVTLRCSPRSGDLSVYWYQQSLDQGLQFLIQYYNGEERAKGNILERFSAQQFPDLHSELNLSSLELGDSALYFCASSSGGTYNEQFFGPGTRLTVL.

The chain recombines TRBV9 with TRBJ1-1; tentatively, D is TRBD1 (6 bases). V shed 4 bases and J shed 1 base, with 14 bases lying between them. The CDR3 spans 15 residues. From germline, CDR1 is SGDLS and CDR2 YYNGEE. The CDR3: CASSFYDRPNTEAFF. As DNA, the CDR3 is TGTGCCAGCAGCTTTTACGACAGGCCGAACACTGAAGCTTTCTTT.

This clone occurred a few times. The chain recombines TRBV9 with TRBJ2-7; TRBD2 is a possible D gene (5 bases). CDR1 and CDR2 from the germline V gene are SGDLS and YYNGEE. The CDR3 has 14 amino acids. The ends were cut back, 3 bases at V and 5 bases at J, with 15 bases in the middle. CDR3 region: CASSGTGQADEQYF. The CDR3 DNA follows: TGTGCCAGCAGCGGGACGGGCCAAGCGGACGAGCAGTACTTC.

The chain uses TRBV5-6 and TRBJ2-5; 11 bases are shared with TRBD1. V shed 3 bases, J shed 3 bases, and the junction held 1 base outside the gene matches. CDR1 SGHDT and CDR2 YYEEEE come from the germline V gene. The CDR3 runs to 14 residues. The CDR3, as DNA: TGTGCCAGCAGCTCGGGACAGGGGGAAGAGACCCAGTACTTC. Its translation: CASSSGQGEETQYF.

V and J are TRBV29-1 and TRBJ1-3; tentatively, D is TRBD1 (5 bases). Germline CDR1 is SQVTM and CDR2 is ANQGSEA. The V gene lost 4 bases and the J gene lost 2 bases, with 9 bases spanning the gap. CDR3 length: 13 residues. DNA of the CDR3: TGCAGCGTTGCTAGGGGAACTGGAAACACCATATATTTT. The encoded protein is CSVARGTGNTIYF.

This clone came up once. The chain links TRBV5-6 to TRBJ1-1; a weak D match, TRBD1 (6 bases). The V end was cut by 4 bases, the J end by 9 bases, with 22 bases between. Germline values: CDR1 SGHDT, CDR2 YYEEEE. The CDR3 covers 15 residues. The CDR3 protein is CASSPGGTGDPQAFF. The DNA for the CDR3 is TGTGCCAGCAGCCCGGGGGGCACAGGCGACCCTCAAGCTTTCTTT.

The V call is TRBV5-1, the J call TRBJ2-1; 16 nucleotides line up with TRBD2. Germline V gene data show CDR1 as SGHRS and CDR2 as YFSETQ. J gave up 8 bases and V 4 bases, and 6 bases lay outside the gene matches. The CDR3 totals 16 residues. The CDR3 loop is CASSNGTSGGGHEQFF. CDR3 in DNA: TGCGCCAGCAGCAATGGGACTAGCGGGGGGGGGCATGAGCAGTTCTTC. The full variable domain, its missing parts supplied by reference TRBV5-1 and TRBJ2-1, is KAGVTQTPRYLIKTRGQQVTLSCSPISGHRSVSWYQQTPGQGLQFLFEYFSETQRNKGNFPGRFSGRQFSNSRSEMNVSTLELGDSALYLCASSNGTSGGGHEQFFGPGTRLTVL.

This clone has just a few counts. This chain connects TRBV7-2 to TRBJ1-2, with TRBD1 matching over 11 bases. The CDR3 is made up of 15 amino acids. The germline CDR1 and CDR2 sequences are SGHTA and FQGNSA. With V trimmed by 2 bases and J by 2 bases, 1 base remained unmatched. The CDR3 spells CASSLWTGGNYGYTF. Written as DNA, the CDR3 is TGTGCCAGCAGCTTATGGACAGGGGGCAACTATGGCTACACCTTC.

This chain links TRBV6-5 with TRBJ2-7, with unresolved D. With 6 bases removed from V and 3 bases from J, the gap between germline ends came to 12 bases. Per the germline V gene, CDR1 is MNHEY and CDR2 is SVGAGI. This CDR3 contains 13 residues. In DNA form, the CDR3 reads TGTGCCAGCAGCCCCTCGGTTTACTACGAGCAGTACTTC. Amino acid sequence: CASSPSVYYEQYF.

The chain joins TRBV7-3 to TRBJ2-1; maybe TRBD2 (5 bases). The CDR3 is 14 residues long. The germline gives CDR1 SGHTA, CDR2 FQGTGA. The ends were cut back, 7 bases at V and 6 bases at J, with 16 bases in the middle. The DNA for the CDR3 is TGTGCCAGCAACAATGGGCTAGCCCCCAATGAGCAGTTCTTC. It translates to CASNNGLAPNEQFF.

The gene calls are TRBV7-9 and TRBJ2-7; 12 positions agree with TRBD2. Germline-derived CDR1 and CDR2 are SEHNR and FQNEAQ (reference sequence). Germline trimming cut 5 bases from V and 0 bases from J; bases unmatched to any gene: 5. This CDR3 has 16 residues. The CDR3 here is CASSATSGGPSYEQYF. CDR3 DNA: TGTGCCAGCAGCGCTACTAGCGGGGGGCCCTCCTACGAGCAGTACTTC.

V is TRBV5-1 and J is TRBJ1-1; D gene ambiguous. The V end lost 4 bases, the J end lost 3 bases, and 13 bases lay between the germline ends. The germline V gene has CDR1 SGHRS and CDR2 YFSETQ. This CDR3 region has 14 residues. The CDR3 reads CASSPESGYTEAFF. CDR3 in DNA: TGCGCCAGCAGCCCCGAAAGCGGTTACACTGAAGCTTTCTTT.

This clone showed up just a few times. The V call is TRBV7-9, the J call TRBJ2-1; D is undetermined. V was trimmed by 4 bases and J by 9 bases, leaving 13 bases between them. The CDR3 sequence is 13 residues long. The germline V gene has CDR1 SEHNR and CDR2 FQNEAQ (reference sequence). For the CDR3, the DNA is TGTGCCAGCAGCTCAACTACGGGTGGTGAGCAGTTCTTC. It translates to CASSSTTGGEQFF.